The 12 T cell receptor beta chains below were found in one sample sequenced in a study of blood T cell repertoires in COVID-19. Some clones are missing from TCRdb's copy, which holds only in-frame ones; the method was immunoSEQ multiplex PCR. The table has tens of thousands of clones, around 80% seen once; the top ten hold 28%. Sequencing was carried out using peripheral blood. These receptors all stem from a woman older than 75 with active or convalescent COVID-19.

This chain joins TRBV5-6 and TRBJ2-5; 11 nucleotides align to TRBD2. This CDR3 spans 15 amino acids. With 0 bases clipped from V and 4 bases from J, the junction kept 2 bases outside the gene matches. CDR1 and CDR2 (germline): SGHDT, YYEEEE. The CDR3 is CASSLALAGGETQYF. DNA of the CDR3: TGTGCCAGCAGCTTGGCGCTAGCGGGGGGAGAGACCCAGTACTTC.

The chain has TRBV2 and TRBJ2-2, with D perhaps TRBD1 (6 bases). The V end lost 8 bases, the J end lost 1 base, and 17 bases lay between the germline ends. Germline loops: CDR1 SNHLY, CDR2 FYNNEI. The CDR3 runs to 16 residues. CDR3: CASRPPDRRNTGELFF. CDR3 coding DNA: TGTGCCAGCCGACCTCCTGACAGGAGGAACACCGGGGAGCTGTTTTTT.

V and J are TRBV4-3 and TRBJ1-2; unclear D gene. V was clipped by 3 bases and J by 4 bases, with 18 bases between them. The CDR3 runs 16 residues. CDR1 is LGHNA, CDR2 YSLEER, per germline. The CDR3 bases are TGCGCCAGCAGCCAGATGGCGGGAGAGCTCCTCTATGGCTACACCTTC. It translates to CASSQMAGELLYGYTF.

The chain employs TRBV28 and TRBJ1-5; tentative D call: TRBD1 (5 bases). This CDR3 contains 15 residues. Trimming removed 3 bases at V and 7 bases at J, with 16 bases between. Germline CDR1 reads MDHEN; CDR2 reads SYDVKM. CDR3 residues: CASSFSGQGNQPQHF. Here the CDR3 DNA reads TGTGCCAGCAGTTTCTCTGGTCAGGGAAACCAGCCCCAGCATTTT.

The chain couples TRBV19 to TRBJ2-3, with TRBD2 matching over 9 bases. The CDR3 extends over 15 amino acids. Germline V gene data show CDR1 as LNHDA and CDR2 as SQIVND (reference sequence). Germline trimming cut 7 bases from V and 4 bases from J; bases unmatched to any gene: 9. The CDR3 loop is CASTSAGGLADTQYF. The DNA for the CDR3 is TGTGCCAGTACCTCAGCGGGGGGTCTTGCAGATACGCAGTATTTT.

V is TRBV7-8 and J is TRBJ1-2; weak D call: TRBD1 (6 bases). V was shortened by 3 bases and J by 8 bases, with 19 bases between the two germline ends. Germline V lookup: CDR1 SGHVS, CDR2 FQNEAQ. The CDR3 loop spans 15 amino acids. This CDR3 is CASSFSPQGIKGYTF. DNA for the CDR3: TGTGCCAGCAGCTTCAGCCCGCAGGGGATAAAGGGCTACACCTTC.

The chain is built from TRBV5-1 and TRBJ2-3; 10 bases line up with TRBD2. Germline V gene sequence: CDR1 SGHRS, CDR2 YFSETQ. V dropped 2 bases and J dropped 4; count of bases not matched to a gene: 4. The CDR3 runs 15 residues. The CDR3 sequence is CASSLAGGRADTQYF. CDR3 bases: TGCGCCAGCAGCTTAGCGGGGGGGAGAGCAGATACGCAGTATTTT.

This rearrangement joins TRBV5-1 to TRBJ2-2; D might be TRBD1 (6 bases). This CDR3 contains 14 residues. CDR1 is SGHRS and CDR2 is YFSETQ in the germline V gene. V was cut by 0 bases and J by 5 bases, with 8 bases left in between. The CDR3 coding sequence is TGCGCCAGCAGCTTGGCCCAGGGGACCGGGGAGCTGTTTTTT. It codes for CASSLAQGTGELFF.

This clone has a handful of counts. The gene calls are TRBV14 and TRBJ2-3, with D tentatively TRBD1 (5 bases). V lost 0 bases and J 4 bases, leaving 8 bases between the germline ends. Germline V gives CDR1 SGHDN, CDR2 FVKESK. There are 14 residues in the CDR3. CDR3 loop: CASSQDQGADTQYF. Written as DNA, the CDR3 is TGTGCCAGCAGCCAAGATCAGGGTGCAGATACGCAGTATTTT.

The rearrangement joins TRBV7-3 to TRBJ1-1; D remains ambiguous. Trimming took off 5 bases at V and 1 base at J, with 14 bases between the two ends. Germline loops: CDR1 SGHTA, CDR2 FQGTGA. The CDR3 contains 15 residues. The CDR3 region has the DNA TGTGCCAGCAGCCTGTGGGCAGGAAAGAACACTGAAGCTTTCTTT. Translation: CASSLWAGKNTEAFF. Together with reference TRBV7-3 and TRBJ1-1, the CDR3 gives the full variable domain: GAGVSQTPSNKVTEKGKYVELRCDPISGHTALYWYRQSLGQGPEFLIYFQGTGAADDSGLPNDRFFAVRPEGSVSTLKIQRTERGDSAVYLCASSLWAGKNTEAFFGQGTRLTVV.

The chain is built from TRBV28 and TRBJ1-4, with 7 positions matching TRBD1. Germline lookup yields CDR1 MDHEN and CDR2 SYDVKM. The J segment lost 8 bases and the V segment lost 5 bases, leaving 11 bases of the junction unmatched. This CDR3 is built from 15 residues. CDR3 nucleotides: TGTGCCAGCAGTCCTACAGGGGCTACGGGAGAAAAACTGTTTTTT. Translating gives CASSPTGATGEKLFF.

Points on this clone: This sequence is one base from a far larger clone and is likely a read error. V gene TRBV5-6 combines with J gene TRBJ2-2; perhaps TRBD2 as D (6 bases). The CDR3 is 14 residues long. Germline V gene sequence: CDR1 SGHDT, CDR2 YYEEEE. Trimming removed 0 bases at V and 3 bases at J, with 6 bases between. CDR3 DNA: TGTGCCAGCAGCTTGGCGGGGGACACCGGGGAGCTGTTTTTT. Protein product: CASSLAGDTGELFF.